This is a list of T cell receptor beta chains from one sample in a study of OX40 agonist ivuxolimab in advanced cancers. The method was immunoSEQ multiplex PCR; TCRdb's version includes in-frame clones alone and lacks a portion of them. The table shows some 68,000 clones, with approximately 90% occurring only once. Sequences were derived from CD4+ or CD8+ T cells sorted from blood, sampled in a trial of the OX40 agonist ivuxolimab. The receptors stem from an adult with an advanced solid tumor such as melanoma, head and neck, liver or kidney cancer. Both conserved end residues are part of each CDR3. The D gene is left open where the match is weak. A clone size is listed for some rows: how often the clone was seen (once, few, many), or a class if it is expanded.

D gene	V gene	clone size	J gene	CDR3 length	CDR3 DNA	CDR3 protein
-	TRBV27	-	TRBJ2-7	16	TGTGCCAGCAGCTCCCCCTCCAGGCGGGGAGACTACGAGCAGTACTTC	CASSSPSRRGDYEQYF
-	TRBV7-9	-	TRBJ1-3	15	TGTGCCAGCAGCCTTCAAACAGGGTCTGGAAACACCATATATTTT	CASSLQTGSGNTIYF
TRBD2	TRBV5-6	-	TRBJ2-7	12	TGTGCCAGCAGCTCGGACGGGGGGGAGCAGTACTTC	CASSSDGGEQYF
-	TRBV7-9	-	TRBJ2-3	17	TGTGCCAGCAGCTCCGGGTCTTCTGGGTTCTTCACAGATACGCAGTATTTT	CASSSGSSGFFTDTQYF
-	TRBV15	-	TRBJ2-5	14	TGTGCCACCAGCAGAGCGACAGTCCCCATGGCCCAGTACTTC	CATSRATVPMAQYF
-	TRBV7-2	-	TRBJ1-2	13	TGTGCCAGCAGCGGGACTGGGGGGGATGGCTACACCTTC	CASSGTGGDGYTF
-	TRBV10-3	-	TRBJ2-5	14	TGTGCCATCAGTGTTCAGGGGACCCAAGAGACCCAGTACTTC	CAISVQGTQETQYF
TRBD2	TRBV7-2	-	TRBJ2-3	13	TGTGCCAGCAGCTTTCTAGCGGGAGATACGCAGTATTTT	CASSFLAGDTQYF
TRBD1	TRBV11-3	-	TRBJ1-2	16	TGTGCCAGCAGCTCGGACCCGGGACAGGGAAACTATGGCTACACCTTC	CASSSDPGQGNYGYTF
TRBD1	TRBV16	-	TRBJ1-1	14	TGTGCCAGCAGCCAATGGACAGGGGGCACTGAAGCTTTCTTT	CASSQWTGGTEAFF
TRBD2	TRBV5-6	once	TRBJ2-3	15	TGTGCCAGCAGCTTGATGGCTAGCGGGGGCAATACGCAGTATTTT	CASSLMASGGNTQYF
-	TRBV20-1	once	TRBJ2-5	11	TGCAGTGCTAGGGCCGGGACTCCGCTGTACTTC	CSARAGTPLYF
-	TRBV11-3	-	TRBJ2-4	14	TGTGCCAGCAGCCCGAGGAGGGGAGTAAACATTCAGTACTTC	CASSPRRGVNIQYF
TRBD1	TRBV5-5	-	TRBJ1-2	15	TGTGCCAGCAGCTGGGGACAGGGATCGGGTTATGGCTACACCTTC	CASSWGQGSGYGYTF
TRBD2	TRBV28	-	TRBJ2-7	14	TGTGCCACCCATCTAGCGGGAGTCCCGTACGAGCAGTACTTC	CATHLAGVPYEQYF
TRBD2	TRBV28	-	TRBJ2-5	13	TGTGCCAGCAACCTCCCGGGGGGAGAGACCCAGTACTTC	CASNLPGGETQYF
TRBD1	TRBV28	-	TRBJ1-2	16	TGTGCCAGCGTCGCTCCGGCAGGGGGCAAGGAGTATGGCTACACCTTC	CASVAPAGGKEYGYTF
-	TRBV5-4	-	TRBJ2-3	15	TGTGCCAGCAGCATCGTAAAGGGAAGCACAGATACGCAGTATTTT	CASSIVKGSTDTQYF
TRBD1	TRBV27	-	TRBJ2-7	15	TGTGCCAGCAGTTTACCCGGGACAGGGGGCTACGAGCAGTACTTC	CASSLPGTGGYEQYF
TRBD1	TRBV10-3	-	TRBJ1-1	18	TGTGCCATCAGTGAGTCGTGGACAGGGGGAGGTTTGAACACTGAAGCTTTCTTT	CAISESWTGGGLNTEAFF
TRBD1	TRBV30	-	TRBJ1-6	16	TGTGCCTGGAGTGTCCCGGGACAGGGGTGGAATTCACCCCTCCACTTT	CAWSVPGQGWNSPLHF
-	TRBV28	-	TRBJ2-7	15	TGTGCCAGCAGCCCAAGCCGGGACGGTTTGTACGAGCAGTACTTC	CASSPSRDGLYEQYF
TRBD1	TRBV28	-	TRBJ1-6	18	TGTGCCAGCGGACGCCGCCCCGGACAGGGAACCTATAATTCACCCCTCCACTTT	CASGRRPGQGTYNSPLHF